Sequencing of this TCR beta chain was carried out in a study of beta chain features in type 1 diabetes. The wider study: All samples together contributed more than 90,000,000 sorted cells for examination. General study results and limits: Sequencing the cDNA could make cells with high TCR expression show up more than they should. Individuals with type 1 diabetes displayed fewer insertions and more deletions at VDJ junctions. Shorter templates might be favored by PCR, equally in patients and controls. Type 1 diabetes patients had moderately but significantly shorter TCRB CDR3s in all four CD4+ subsets.

A remark on this clone: The antigen is undetermined.

V lost 0 bases and J lost 1; bases outside the gene matches: 0. The CDR3 length is 17 residues. Germline values: CDR1 KGHSH, CDR2 LQKENI. Sequencing targeted expressed TCRB transcripts, as all isolated RNA had been reverse transcribed. Generated by immunoSEQ multiplex PCR, the TCRdb table keeps only in-frame clones and is missing some. The data hold 65,000 to 85,000 clones, with nearly 50% observed a single time. What was sequenced was central memory CD4+ T cells from blood. This receptor was identified in a man in his thirties or forties with type 1 diabetes. V and J are TRBV18 and TRBJ2-6; 10 positions agree with TRBD2. CDR3 nucleotide sequence: TGTGCCAGCTCACCACCTAGCGGGAGGTCTGGGGCCAACGTCCTGACTTTC. Its protein product is CASSPPSGRSGANVLTF.